This T cell receptor (beta chain) appears in the sequencing data of a study of T cell repertoires in cytomegalovirus infection. Study in general: Recently described HLA-C-restricted plus well-studied HLA-B-restricted CMV epitopes were used. Based on public TCR beta signatures, there were indications of CMV infection and of a matching HLA type. Study results and limitations: Individuals carrying CMV plus the relevant HLA were identified by cumulative frequency of public TCR beta families. There were HLA-C-restricted CMV-specific TCR beta clonotypes dominating the ex vivo response.

The length of the CDR3 is 13 residues. Trimming removed 2 bases from V and 12 bases from J, with 14 bases in between. Germline CDR1 is MGHRA and CDR2 is YSYEKL. About this clonotype: Its antigen is as yet unknown.

TCRdb reanalysed the reads using MiXCR and keeps one entry per CDR3 protein. In the table there are about 770,000 distinct CDR3 sequences, 25% to 35% of which are singletons. The chain joins TRBV4-1 to TRBJ2-1; tentatively, D is TRBD1 or TRBD2 (5 bases each). The specimen comprised cultured CD8+ T cells from PBMCs, sampled from culture after CMV antigen stimulation. The sequence came from a human donor in good health (CMV status not recorded). Some clones in this sample may be carry-over from other donors' samples. CDR3 amino acids: CASSQPGTERQFF. The CDR3, as DNA: TGCGCCAGCAGCCAACCGGGGACGGAACGGCAGTTCTTC.